This entry features one TCR beta chain sequence. Its antigen remains unknown. TCRdb itself ran the 5' RACE reads through MiXCR, one entry per CDR3 protein. The table has 300,000 to 400,000 distinct CDR3 sequences, 20% seen once. This CDR3 comprises 17 residues. Germline assignment: CDR1 SGHAT and CDR2 FQNNGV. V lost 4 bases, J lost 13 bases, and 18 bases stayed unmatched. This specimen comes from a study of CD8 T cells in ankylosing spondylitis. Findings and limits, study-wide: Eight highly homologous variants formed a TCR beta motif that appeared characteristic of ankylosing spondylitis blood.

The chain carries TRBV11-2 and TRBJ2-3, with 12 nucleotides matching TRBD2. Sequenced input: blood, either unsorted or a sorted T cell fraction (not recorded which). The origin of this receptor is a male donor with ankylosing spondylitis or in good health (not recorded which). In DNA, the CDR3 is TGTGCCAGCAGCTCCCCGACTAGCGGGGGCCCCGACACAGATGAGTATTTT. This sequence encodes CASSSPTSGGPDTDEYF.